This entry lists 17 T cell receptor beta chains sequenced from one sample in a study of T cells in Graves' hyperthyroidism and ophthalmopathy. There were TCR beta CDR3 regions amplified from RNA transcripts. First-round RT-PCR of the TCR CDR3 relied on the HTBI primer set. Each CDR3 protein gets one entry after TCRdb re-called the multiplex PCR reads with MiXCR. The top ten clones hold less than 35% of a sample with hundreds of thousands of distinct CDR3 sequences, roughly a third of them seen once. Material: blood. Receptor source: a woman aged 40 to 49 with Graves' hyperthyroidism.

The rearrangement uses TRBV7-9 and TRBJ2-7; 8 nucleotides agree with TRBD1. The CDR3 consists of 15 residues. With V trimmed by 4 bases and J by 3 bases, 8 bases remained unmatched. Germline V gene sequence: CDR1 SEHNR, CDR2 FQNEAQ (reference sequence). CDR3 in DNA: TGTGCCAGCAGCTCCGTCCGGGACAGGAACTACGAGCAGTACTTC. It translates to CASSSVRDRNYEQYF.

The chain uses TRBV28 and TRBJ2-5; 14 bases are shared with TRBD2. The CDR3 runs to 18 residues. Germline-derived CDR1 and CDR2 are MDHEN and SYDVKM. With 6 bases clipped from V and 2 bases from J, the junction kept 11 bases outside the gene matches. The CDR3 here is CASSPWGLAGVGQETQYF. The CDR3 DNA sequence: TGTGCCAGCAGCCCTTGGGGACTAGCGGGAGTGGGACAAGAGACCCAGTACTTC.

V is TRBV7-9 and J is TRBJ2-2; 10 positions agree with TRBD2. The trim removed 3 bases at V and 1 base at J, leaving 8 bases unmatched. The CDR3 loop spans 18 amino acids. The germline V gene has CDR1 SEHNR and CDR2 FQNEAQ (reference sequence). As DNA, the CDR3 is TGTGCCAGCAGCTTGGCTTTGGTAGCGGGAGGGAACACCGGGGAGCTGTTTTTT. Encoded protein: CASSLALVAGGNTGELFF.

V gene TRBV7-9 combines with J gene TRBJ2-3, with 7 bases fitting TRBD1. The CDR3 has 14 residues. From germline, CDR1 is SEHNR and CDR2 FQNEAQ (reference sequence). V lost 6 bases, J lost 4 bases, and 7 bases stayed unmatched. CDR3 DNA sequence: TGTGCCAGCAGACCCGGGCAGGGGGCAGATACGCAGTATTTT. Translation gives CASRPGQGADTQYF.

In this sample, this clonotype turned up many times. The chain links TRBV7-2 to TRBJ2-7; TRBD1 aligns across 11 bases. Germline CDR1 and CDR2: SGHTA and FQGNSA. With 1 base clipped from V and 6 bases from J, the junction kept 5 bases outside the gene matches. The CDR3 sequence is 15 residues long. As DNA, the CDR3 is TGTGCCAGCAGCTTAGTGTGGACAGGGGGCAGCGAGCAGTACTTC. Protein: CASSLVWTGGSEQYF. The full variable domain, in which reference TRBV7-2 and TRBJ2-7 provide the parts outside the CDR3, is GAGVSQSPSNKVTEKGKDVELRCDPISGHTALYWYRQSLGQGLEFLIYFQGNSAPDKSGLPSDRFSAERTGGSVSTLTIQRTQQEDSAVYLCASSLVWTGGSEQYFGPGTRLTVT.

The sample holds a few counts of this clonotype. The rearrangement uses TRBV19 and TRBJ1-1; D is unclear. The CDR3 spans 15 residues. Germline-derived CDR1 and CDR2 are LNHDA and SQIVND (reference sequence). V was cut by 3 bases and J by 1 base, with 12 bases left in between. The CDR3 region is CASSIPGGSNTEAFF. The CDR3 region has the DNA TGTGCCAGTAGTATCCCCGGAGGGTCGAACACTGAAGCTTTCTTT.

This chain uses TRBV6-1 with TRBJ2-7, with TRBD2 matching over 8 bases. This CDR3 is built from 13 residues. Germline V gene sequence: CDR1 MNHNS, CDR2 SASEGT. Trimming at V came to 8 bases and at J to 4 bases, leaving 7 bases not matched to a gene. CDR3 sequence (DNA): TGTGCCAGCTCCCCAGCGGGGGATTACGAGCAGTACTTC. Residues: CASSPAGDYEQYF.

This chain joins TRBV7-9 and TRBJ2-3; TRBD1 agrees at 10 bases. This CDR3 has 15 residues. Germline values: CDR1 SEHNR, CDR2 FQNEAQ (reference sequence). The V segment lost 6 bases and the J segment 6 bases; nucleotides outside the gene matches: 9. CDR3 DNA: TGTGCCAGCAGTTTGGGGACAGGGGAGGTTGATACGCAGTATTTT. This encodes CASSLGTGEVDTQYF.

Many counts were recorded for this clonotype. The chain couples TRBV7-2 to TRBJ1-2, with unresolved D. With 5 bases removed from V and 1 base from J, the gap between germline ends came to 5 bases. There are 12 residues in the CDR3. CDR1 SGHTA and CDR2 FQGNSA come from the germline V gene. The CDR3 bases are TGTGCCAGCAGCCAAGATAACTATGGCTACACCTTC. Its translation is CASSQDNYGYTF. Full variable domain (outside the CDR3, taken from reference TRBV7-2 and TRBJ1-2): GAGVSQSPSNKVTEKGKDVELRCDPISGHTALYWYRQSLGQGLEFLIYFQGNSAPDKSGLPSDRFSAERTGGSVSTLTIQRTQQEDSAVYLCASSQDNYGYTFGSGTRLTVV.

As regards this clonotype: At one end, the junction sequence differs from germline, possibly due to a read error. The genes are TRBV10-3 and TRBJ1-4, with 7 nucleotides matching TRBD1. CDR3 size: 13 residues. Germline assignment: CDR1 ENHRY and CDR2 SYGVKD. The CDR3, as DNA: TGTGCCAGCAGTACCCAGGAGGGACAGAAGTCGTTTTTT. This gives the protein CASSTQEGQKSFF.

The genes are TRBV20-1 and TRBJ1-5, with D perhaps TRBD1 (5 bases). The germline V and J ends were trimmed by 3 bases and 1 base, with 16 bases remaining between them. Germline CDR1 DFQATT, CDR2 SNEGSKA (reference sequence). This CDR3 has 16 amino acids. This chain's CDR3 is CSASEPTGDSNQPQHF. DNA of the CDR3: TGCAGTGCTAGCGAACCAACTGGGGACAGCAATCAGCCCCAGCATTTT.

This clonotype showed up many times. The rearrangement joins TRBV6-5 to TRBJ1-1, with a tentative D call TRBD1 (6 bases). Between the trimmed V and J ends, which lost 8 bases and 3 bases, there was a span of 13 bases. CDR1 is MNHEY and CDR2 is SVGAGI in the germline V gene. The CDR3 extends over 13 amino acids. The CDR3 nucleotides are TGTGCCAGCCGAATACAGGGAGACACTGAAGCTTTCTTT. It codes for CASRIQGDTEAFF.

The CDR3 protein is CASSLGQVHGYTF. Here the CDR3 DNA reads TGTGCCAGCAGCCTCGGACAGGTCCATGGCTACACCTTC. The chain uses TRBV10-3 and TRBJ1-2; 7 nucleotides agree with TRBD1. This CDR3 is 13 amino acids long. V shed 10 bases, J shed 6 bases, and the junction held 11 bases outside the gene matches. Germline V CDR1 and CDR2: ENHRY, SYGVKD.

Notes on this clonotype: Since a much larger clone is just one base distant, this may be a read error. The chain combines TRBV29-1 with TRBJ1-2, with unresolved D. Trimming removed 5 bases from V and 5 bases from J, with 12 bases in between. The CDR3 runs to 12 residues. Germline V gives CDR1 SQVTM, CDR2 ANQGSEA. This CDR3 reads CSVRGDKYGYTF. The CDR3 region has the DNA TGCAGCGTTCGGGGAGACAAATATGGCTACACCTTC.

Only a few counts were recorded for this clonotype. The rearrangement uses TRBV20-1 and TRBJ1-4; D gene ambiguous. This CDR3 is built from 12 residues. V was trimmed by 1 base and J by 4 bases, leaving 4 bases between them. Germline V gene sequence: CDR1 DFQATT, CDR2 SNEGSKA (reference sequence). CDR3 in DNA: TGCAGTGCTAGAGGCCTTAATGAAAAACTGTTTTTT. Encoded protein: CSARGLNEKLFF.

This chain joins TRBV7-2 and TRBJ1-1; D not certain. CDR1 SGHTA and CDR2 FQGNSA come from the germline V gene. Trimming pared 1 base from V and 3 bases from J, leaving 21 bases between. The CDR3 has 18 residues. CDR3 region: CASSLVGIGRFAYTEAFF. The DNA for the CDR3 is TGTGCCAGCAGCTTAGTAGGGATTGGCCGTTTTGCTTACACTGAAGCTTTCTTT. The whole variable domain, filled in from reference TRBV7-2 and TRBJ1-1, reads GAGVSQSPSNKVTEKGKDVELRCDPISGHTALYWYRQSLGQGLEFLIYFQGNSAPDKSGLPSDRFSAERTGGSVSTLTIQRTQQEDSAVYLCASSLVGIGRFAYTEAFFGQGTRLTVV.

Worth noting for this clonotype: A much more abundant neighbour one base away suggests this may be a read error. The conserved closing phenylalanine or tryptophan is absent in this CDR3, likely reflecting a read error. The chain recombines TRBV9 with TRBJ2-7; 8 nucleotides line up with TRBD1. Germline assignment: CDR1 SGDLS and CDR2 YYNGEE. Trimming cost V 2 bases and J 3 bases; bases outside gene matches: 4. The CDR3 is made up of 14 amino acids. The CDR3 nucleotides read TGTGCCAGCAGCGTCGGGACAGGAATCTACGAGCAGTACCTC. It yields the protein CASSVGTGIYEQYL.